Listed below are T cell receptor beta chains from one sample, sequenced in a study of T-cell reconstitution after alpha-beta-depleted transplantation in children. Via MiXCR, TCRdb re-called the PCR reads, giving one row per CDR3 protein. The repertoire holds hundreds of thousands of distinct CDR3 sequences, with around 13% as singletons. The sequences come from PBMCs, collected before TCRalphabeta/CD19-depleted stem cell transplant. These receptor sequences come from a girl aged 2-10 years with congenital amegakaryocytic thrombocytopenia, due to receive a stem cell transplant. CDR3s include the opening cysteine and the closing phenylalanine or tryptophan. D genes are given only for firm matches. Clone size is shown for a subset of rows, as once, few, many or a class of expanded clone.

v_gene,j_gene,abundance,d_gene,CDR3aa,CDR3nt
TRBV6-4,TRBJ2-2,few,.,CASSPLARASTGELFF,TGTGCCAGCAGTCCTCTTGCCCGGGCCTCCACCGGGGAGCTGTTTTTT
TRBV20-1,TRBJ2-4,many,TRBD2,CSAPGGPKNIQYF,TGCAGTGCTCCGGGGGGTCCCAAAAACATTCAGTACTTC
TRBV7-8,TRBJ2-1,.,.,CASSLIPDQGQFF,TGTGCCAGCAGCTTAATCCCGGATCAAGGGCAGTTCTTC
TRBV5-6,TRBJ2-3,many,TRBD2,CASYSSGVRYTQYF,TGTGCCAGCTACAGCAGCGGGGTCAGGTATACGCAGTATTTT
TRBV12-3/TRBV12-4,TRBJ1-2,.,.,CASGPYGYTF,TGTGCCAGCGGACCTTATGGCTACACCTTC
TRBV28,TRBJ2-7,.,.,CACTGGYEQYF,TGTGCCTGTACCGGGGGATACGAGCAGTACTTC
TRBV5-1,TRBJ2-3,many,TRBD2,CASGEAGGSTDTQYF,TGCGCCAGCGGAGAAGCGGGAGGAAGCACAGATACGCAGTATTTT
TRBV15,TRBJ2-3,few,.,CATSRSPGLSTDTQYF,TGTGCCACCAGCAGGTCCCCGGGACTTAGCACAGATACGCAGTATTTT
TRBV10-3,TRBJ2-7,many,.,CAIGENYEQYF,TGTGCCATCGGGGAGAACTACGAGCAGTACTTC
TRBV7-7,TRBJ2-1,.,TRBD2,CASSDGLSGHNEQFF,TGTGCCAGCAGCGATGGACTTAGCGGGCACAATGAGCAGTTCTTC
TRBV7-8,TRBJ2-1,few,.,CASRSEGTYNEQFF,TGTGCCAGCAGGTCGGAAGGCACCTACAATGAGCAGTTCTTC
TRBV7-9,TRBJ2-3,.,.,CASSSPGLEATSTQYF,TGTGCCAGCAGCTCCCCGGGACTCGAGGCCACATCTACGCAGTATTTT
TRBV5-1,TRBJ2-3,many,.,CASSFRREFLSDTQYF,TGCGCCAGCAGCTTCAGACGGGAGTTCCTGTCTGATACGCAGTATTTT
TRBV20-1,TRBJ2-5,few,TRBD2,CSARDVAGWGQETQYF,TGCAGTGCTAGAGACGTAGCGGGTTGGGGACAAGAGACCCAGTACTTC
TRBV29-1,TRBJ2-7,.,.,CSVRTSPNYYEQYF,TGCAGCGTAAGGACAAGCCCAAACTACTACGAGCAGTACTTC
TRBV12-3/TRBV12-4,TRBJ2-5,few,.,CASSFPQGETQYF,TGTGCCAGCAGTTTTCCTCAGGGAGAGACCCAGTACTTC
TRBV12-3/TRBV12-4,TRBJ1-2,few,TRBD1,CASSLRDSLGYTF,TGTGCCAGCAGTTTACGGGACAGTCTCGGCTACACCTTC
TRBV11-2,TRBJ1-4,few,.,CASSLAGNLEKLFF,TGTGCCAGCAGCTTAGCAGGGAATCTTGAAAAACTGTTTTTT
TRBV27,TRBJ1-2,many,TRBD1,CASRGQGSSYGYTF,TGTGCCAGCAGGGGACAGGGTTCATCCTATGGCTACACCTTC
TRBV7-9,TRBJ2-3,many,.,CASSRSETDTQYF,TGTGCCAGCAGCCGAAGCGAGACAGATACGCAGTATTTT
TRBV3-1,TRBJ2-1,.,.,CASSHYGDEQFF,TGTGCCAGCAGCCACTACGGAGATGAGCAGTTCTTC
TRBV7-9,TRBJ2-5,few,.,CASSLVSGLEETQYF,TGTGCCAGCAGCTTAGTTAGCGGATTGGAAGAGACCCAGTACTTC
TRBV12-3/TRBV12-4,TRBJ2-1,many,.,CASSFWGIKEEQFF,TGTGCCAGCAGTTTCTGGGGAATTAAGGAGGAGCAGTTCTTC
TRBV5-1,TRBJ2-7,.,TRBD1,CASSLTPGQGSYEQYF,TGCGCCAGCAGCTTGACACCGGGACAGGGTTCCTACGAGCAGTACTTC